One TCR beta chain is described in this entry. This record belongs to a study of blood T cell repertoires in COVID-19. Background on the study: Both acute and convalescent COVID-19 samples were obtained from the United States, Italy and Spain. From T cells, B-cell-depleted T cells, or PBMCs came the material, which was cDNA or gDNA.

Here immunoSEQ multiplex PCR was the method, and the copy in TCRdb shows in-frame clones only, minus some. The sample contains around 260,000 clones, less than 90% of which appear only once. Germline CDR1 is LNHNV and CDR2 is YYDKDF (reference sequence). Trimming took 0 bases from V and 3 from J, leaving 12 bases between them. The CDR3 consists of 15 residues. This chain uses TRBV15 with TRBJ2-7; D is possibly TRBD2 (5 bases). This clonotype originated in a man aged 30 to 39 with active or convalescent COVID-19. Material: peripheral blood. This CDR3 is CATSRDRLGVYEQYF. For the CDR3, the DNA is TGTGCCACCAGCAGAGACCGCCTCGGGGTCTACGAGCAGTACTTC.